This record concerns one TCR beta chain sequence. The antigen is undetermined. A much bigger clone sits one base away, suggesting this may be a read error. The data were obtained in a study of T cells in Graves' hyperthyroidism and ophthalmopathy. Study-wide results and caveats: Onset of ophthalmopathy came a median approximately 6.5 months after the model predicted it. Blood also held most thyroid clonotypes expanded beyond 0.001.

Germline V gene data show CDR1 as MGHRA and CDR2 as YSYEKL. Trimming removed 4 bases from V and 7 bases from J, with 22 bases in between. This CDR3 has 16 residues. Researchers took RNA transcripts and amplified the TCR beta CDR3 regions from them. The TCR CDR3 was amplified in a first-round RT-PCR using the HTBI primer set. TCRdb ran MiXCR on the multiplex PCR reads and lists one entry per CDR3 protein. The profile shows about 510,000 distinct CDR3 sequences, 40% to 50% of them singletons. The receptor was isolated from an adult woman with Graves' disease, either hyperthyroidism or ophthalmopathy (not recorded which). The sequencing input was peripheral blood or thyroid tissue (not recorded which). V is TRBV4-1 and J is TRBJ1-2; the D gene is possibly TRBD1 (5 bases). In DNA form, the CDR3 reads TGCGCCAGCAGCCCAATCCGGGACGGGGGGGACGGTGGCTACACCTTC. Its protein product is CASSPIRDGGDGGYTF.